This T cell receptor (beta chain) was recorded in a study of Graves' ophthalmopathy and Graves' hyperthyroidism. The sequenced template was RNA, covering the TCR beta CDR3 region. In the first round, RT-PCR was carried out with HTBI primers, and a multiplex PCR formed the second round. Using its own MiXCR run on the multiplex PCR reads, TCRdb lists one record per CDR3 protein. The sample contains 500,000 to 800,000 distinct CDR3 sequences, about 41% of which appear only once. Broader study findings: In blood, most expanded thyroid clonotypes above 0.001 frequency were also detected.

This clonotype has a count of ten or more. Antigen unknown. Sequencing was performed on peripheral blood. The sequence came from an adult man with Graves' ophthalmopathy.

In nucleotides, the CDR3 is TGCAGTGCTAGAGACCGAGGGGCGTCGAACACCGGGGAGCTGTTTTTT. Translated, it gives CSARDRGASNTGELFF. J is TRBJ2-2 and V is TRBV20-1, with D perhaps TRBD1 or TRBD2 (5 bases each). Trimming removed 0 bases at V and 0 bases at J, with 11 bases between. The CDR3 is made up of 16 amino acids. Germline CDR1 is DFQATT and CDR2 is SNEGSKA (reference sequence).